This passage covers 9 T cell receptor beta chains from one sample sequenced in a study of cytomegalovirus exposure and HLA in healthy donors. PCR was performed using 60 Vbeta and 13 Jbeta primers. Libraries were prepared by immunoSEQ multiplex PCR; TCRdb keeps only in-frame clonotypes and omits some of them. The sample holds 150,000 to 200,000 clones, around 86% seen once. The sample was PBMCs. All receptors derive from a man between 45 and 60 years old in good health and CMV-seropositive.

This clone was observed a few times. The CDR3 region has the DNA TGTGCCAGCAGTTACGGTAGGACCATCAGGGACGAGCAGTACTTC. This gives the protein CASSYGRTIRDEQYF. This chain connects TRBV6-6 to TRBJ2-7, with D possibly being TRBD1 (5 bases). Germline V gene lookup returns CDR1 MNHNY and CDR2 SVGAGI (reference sequence). V lost 2 bases to trimming and J lost 5 bases, with 16 bases between them. CDR3 length: 15 amino acids.

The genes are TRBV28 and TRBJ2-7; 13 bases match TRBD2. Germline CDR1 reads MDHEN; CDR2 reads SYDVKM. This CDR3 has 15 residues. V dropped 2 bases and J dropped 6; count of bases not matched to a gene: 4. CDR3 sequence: CASSLQTSGRTEQYF. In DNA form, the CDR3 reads TGTGCCAGCAGTTTACAGACTAGCGGGAGGACCGAGCAGTACTTC.

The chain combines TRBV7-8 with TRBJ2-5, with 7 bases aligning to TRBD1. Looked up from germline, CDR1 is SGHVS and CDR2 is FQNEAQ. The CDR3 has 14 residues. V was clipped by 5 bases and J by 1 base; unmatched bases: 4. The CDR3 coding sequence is TGTGCCAGCAGCGGGGGACAGCTCCAAGAGACCCAGTACTTC. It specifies CASSGGQLQETQYF.

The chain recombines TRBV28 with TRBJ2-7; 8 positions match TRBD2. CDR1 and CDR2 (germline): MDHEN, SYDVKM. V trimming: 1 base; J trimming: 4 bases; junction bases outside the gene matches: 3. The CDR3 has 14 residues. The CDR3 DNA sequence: TGTGCCAGCAGTTTATCGGGAGGGCCGTACGAGCAGTACTTC. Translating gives CASSLSGGPYEQYF.

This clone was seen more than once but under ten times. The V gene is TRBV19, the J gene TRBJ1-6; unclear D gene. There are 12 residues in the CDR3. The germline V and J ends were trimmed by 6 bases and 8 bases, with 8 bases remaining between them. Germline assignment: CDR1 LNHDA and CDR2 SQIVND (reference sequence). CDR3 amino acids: CASSTEYSPLHF. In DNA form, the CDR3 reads TGTGCCAGTAGCACAGAATATTCACCCCTCCACTTT.

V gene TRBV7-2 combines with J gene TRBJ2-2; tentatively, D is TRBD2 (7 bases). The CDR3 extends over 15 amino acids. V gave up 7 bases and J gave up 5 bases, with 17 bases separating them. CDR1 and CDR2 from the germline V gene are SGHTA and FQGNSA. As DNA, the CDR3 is TGTGCCAGCACCGAAAGGGGGGGCTTAACCGGGGAGCTGTTTTTT. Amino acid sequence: CASTERGGLTGELFF.

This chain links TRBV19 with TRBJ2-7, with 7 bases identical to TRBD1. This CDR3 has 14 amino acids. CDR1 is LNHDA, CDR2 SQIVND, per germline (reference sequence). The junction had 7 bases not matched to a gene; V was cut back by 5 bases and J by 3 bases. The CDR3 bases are TGTGCCAGTAGTGCCGGACAGGAGAACTACGAGCAGTACTTC. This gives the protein CASSAGQENYEQYF.

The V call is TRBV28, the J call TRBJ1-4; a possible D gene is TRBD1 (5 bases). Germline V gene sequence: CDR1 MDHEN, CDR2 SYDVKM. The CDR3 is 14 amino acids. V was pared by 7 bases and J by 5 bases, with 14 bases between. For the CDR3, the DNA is TGTGCCAGCACCAACCCCGGGGGGAATGAAAAACTGTTTTTT. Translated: CASTNPGGNEKLFF.

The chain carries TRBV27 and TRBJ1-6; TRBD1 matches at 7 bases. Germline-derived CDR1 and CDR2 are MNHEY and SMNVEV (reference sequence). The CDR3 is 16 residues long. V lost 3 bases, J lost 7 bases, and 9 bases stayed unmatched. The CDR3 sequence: CASSFITGQFNSPLHF. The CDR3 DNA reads TGTGCCAGCAGTTTTATCACGGGACAGTTCAATTCACCCCTCCACTTT.